This T cell receptor beta chain was sequenced for a study of T-cell reconstitution after alpha-beta-depleted transplantation in children (dated by TCRdb to between 2015 and 2016). Regarding the study in general: The study quantitatively tracked T-cell immune reconstitution after TCRalphabeta/CD19-depleted allogeneic hematopoietic cell transplantation in children using TCR repertoire profiling. General study outcomes and caveats: In some patients, the high TCRbeta diversity seen at day 60 was put down to recipient T cells and intrathymic progenitors that had survived conditioning. The apparently early recovery of alphabetaT-cell counts about two months after transplant reportedly depended on only several hundred rapidly expanded clones that came from non-depleted graft cells. The frequencies of hyperexpanded clones fell over the following months, and after one year, T-cell counts and TCRbeta diversity were mostly attributed to newly produced T cells.

Concerning this clonotype: The antigen it binds to is not known. Base qualities are not at hand, and no much larger clone is one base apart.

The germline V gene provides CDR1 ENHRY and CDR2 SYGVKD. Inclusive of the bounding cysteine and phenylalanine, the CDR3 is 15 residues long. Here the CDR3 DNA is all that survives: 45 bases in frame from base 1. Trimming costs V 2 bases and J 2 bases, and their ends lie 11 bases apart. The treatment or condition tag for this specimen amounts to: allogeneic hematopoietic cell transplantation with graft depleted of TCRalphabeta T cells and CD19 B cells. The children who served as transplant recipients had been given grafts of TCRalphabeta/CD19-depleted allogeneic hematopoietic cells. Library preparation used PCR. Sequenced on an Illumina HiSeq 2500. TCR libraries were prepared with molecular barcoding, using unique molecular identifiers to normalize TCRbeta repertoire quantification. The public reads were reprocessed in TCRdb via fastp at Q25 and MiXCR, keeping in-frame beta chains. Identical CDR3 protein sequences are pooled into one entry, listed with their most common genes and DNA. The sample table lists about 980,000 distinct CDR3 sequences, under 30% of them with a count of one. The ten most abundant clones make up over 25% of the sample.

The source was PBMCs, mostly from graft donor cells, collected 360 days after TCRalphabeta/CD19-depleted stem cell transplant. The TCR comes from a boy under two years old who had a stem cell transplant for SCID, so the T cells may come from the graft donor. The chain couples TRBV10-3 to TRBJ2-3, with the D gene call left open. In nucleotides, the sequence is TGTGCCATCAGTGAGGATAGACATTCCACAGATACGCAGTATTTT. Its product reads: CAISEDRHSTDTQYF.